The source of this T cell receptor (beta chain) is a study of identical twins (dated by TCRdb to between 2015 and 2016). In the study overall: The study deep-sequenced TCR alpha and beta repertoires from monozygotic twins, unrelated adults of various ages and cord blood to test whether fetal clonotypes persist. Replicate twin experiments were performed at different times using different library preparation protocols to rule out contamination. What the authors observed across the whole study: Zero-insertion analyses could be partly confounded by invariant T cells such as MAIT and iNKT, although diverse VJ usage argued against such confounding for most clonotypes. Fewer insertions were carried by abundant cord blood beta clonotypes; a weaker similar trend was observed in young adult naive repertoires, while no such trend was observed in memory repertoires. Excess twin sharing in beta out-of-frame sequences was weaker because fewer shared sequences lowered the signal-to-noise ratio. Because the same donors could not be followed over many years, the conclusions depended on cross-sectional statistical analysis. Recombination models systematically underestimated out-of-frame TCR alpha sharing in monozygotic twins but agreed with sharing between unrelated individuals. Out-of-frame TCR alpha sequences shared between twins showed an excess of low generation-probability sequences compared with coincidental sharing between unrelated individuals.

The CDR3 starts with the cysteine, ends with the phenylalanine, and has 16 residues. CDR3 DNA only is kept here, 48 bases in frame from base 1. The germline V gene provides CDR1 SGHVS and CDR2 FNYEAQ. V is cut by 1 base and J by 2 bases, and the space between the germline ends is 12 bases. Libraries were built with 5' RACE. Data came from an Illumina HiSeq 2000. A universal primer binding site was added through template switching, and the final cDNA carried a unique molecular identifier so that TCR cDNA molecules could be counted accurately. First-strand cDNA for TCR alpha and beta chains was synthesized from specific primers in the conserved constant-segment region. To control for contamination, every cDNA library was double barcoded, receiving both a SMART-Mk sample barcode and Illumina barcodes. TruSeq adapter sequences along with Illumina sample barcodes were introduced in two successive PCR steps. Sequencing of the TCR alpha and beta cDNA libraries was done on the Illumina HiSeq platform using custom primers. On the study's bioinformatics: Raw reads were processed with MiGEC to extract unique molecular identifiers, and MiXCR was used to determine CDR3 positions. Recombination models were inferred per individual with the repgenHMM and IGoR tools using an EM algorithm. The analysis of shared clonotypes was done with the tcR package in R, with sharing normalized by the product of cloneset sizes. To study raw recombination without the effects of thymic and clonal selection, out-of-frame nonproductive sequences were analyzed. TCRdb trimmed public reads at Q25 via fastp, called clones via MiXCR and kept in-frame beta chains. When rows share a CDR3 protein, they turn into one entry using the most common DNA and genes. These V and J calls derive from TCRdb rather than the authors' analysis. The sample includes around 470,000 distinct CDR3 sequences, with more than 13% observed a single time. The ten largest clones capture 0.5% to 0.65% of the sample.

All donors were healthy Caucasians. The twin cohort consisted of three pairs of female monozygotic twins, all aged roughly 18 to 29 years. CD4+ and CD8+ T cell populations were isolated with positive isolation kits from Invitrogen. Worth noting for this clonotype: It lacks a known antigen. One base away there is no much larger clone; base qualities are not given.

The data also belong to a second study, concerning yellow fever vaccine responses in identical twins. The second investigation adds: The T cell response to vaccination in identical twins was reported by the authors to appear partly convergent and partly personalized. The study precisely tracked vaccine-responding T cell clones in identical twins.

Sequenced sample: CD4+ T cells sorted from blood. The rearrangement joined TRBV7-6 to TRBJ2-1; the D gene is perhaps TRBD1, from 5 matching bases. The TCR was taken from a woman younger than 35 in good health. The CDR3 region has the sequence CASSLVAVGAYNEQFF. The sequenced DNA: TGTGCCAGCAGCTTAGTGGCGGTAGGGGCCTACAATGAGCAGTTCTTC.